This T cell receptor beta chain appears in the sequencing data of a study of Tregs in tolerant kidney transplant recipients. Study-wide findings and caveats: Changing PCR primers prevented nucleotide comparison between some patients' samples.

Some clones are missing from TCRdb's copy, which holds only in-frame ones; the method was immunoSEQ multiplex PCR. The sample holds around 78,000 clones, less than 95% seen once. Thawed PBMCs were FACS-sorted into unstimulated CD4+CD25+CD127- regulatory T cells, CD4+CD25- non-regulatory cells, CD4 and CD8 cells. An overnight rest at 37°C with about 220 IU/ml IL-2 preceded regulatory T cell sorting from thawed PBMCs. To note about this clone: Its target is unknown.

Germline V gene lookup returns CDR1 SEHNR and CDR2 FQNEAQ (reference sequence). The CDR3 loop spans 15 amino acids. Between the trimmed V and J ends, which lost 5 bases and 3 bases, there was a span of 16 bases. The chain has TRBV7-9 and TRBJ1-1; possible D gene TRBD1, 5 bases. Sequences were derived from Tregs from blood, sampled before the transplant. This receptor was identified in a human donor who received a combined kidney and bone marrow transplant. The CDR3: CASSPGTGAHTEAFF. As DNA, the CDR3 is TGTGCCAGCAGCCCTGGGACCGGGGCGCACACTGAAGCTTTCTTT.